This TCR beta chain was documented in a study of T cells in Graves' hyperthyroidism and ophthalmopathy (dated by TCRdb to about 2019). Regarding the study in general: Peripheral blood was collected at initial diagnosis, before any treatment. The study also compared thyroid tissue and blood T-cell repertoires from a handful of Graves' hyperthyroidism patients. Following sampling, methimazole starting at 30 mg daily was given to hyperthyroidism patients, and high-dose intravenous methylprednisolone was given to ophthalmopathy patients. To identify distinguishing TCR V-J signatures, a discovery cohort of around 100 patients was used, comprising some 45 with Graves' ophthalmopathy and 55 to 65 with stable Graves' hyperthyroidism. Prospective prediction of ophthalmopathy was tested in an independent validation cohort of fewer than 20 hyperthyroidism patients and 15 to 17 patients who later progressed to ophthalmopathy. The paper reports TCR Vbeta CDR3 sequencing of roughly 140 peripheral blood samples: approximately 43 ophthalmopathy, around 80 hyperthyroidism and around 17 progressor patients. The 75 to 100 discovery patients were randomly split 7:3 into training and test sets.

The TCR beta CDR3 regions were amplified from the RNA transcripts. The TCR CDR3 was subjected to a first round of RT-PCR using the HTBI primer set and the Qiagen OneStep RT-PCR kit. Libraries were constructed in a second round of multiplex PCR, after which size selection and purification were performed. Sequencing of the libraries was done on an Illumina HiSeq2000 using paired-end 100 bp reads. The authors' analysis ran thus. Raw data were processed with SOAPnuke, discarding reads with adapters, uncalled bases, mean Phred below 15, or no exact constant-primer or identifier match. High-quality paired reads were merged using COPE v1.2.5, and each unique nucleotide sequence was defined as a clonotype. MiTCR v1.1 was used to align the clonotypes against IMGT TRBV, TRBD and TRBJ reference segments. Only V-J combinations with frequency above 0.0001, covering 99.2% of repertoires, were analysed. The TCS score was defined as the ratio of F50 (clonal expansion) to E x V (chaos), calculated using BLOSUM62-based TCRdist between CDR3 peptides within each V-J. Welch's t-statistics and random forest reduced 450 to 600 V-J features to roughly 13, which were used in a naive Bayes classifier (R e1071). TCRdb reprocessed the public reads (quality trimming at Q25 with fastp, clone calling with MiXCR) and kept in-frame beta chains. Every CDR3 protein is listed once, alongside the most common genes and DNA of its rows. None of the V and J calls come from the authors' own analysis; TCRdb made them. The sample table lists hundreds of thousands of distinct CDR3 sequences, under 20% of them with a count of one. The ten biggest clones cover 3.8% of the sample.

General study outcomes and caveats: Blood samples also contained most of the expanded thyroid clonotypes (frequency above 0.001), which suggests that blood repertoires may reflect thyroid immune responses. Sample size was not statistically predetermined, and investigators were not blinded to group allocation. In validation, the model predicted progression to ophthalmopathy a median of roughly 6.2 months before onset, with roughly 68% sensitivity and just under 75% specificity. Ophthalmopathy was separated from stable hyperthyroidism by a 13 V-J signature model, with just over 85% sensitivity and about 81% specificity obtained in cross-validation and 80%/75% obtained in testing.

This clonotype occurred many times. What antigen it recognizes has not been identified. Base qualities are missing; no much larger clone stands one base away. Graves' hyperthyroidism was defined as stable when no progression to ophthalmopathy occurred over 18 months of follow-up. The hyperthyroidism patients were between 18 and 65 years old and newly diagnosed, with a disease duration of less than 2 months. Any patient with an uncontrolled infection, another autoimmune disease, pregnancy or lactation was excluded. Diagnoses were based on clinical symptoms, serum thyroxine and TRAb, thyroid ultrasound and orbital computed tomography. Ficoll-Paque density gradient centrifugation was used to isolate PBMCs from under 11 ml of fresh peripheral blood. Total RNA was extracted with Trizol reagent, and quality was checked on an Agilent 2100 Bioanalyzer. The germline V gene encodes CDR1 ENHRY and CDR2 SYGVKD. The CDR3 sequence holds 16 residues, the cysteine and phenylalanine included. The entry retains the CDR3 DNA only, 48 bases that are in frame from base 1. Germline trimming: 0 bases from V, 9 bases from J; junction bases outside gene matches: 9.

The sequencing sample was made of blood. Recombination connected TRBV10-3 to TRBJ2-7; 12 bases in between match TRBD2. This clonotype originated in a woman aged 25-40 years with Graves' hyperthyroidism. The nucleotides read TGTGCCATCAGTGAGTCTCTGACTAGCGGGAGTATGGGGCAGTACTTC. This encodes CAISESLTSGSMGQYF.